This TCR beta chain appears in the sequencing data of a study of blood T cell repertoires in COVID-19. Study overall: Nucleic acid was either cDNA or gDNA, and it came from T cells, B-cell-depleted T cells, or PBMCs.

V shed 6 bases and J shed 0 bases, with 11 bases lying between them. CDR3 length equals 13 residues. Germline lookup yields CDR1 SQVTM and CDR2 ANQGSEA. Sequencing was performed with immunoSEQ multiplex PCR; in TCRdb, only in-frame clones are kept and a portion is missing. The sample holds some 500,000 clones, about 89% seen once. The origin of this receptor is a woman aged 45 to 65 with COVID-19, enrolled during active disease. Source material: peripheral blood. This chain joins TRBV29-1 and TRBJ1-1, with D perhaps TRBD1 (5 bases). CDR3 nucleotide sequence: TGCAGCGTAGACAGCTTCCTGAACACTGAAGCTTTCTTT. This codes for CSVDSFLNTEAFF.